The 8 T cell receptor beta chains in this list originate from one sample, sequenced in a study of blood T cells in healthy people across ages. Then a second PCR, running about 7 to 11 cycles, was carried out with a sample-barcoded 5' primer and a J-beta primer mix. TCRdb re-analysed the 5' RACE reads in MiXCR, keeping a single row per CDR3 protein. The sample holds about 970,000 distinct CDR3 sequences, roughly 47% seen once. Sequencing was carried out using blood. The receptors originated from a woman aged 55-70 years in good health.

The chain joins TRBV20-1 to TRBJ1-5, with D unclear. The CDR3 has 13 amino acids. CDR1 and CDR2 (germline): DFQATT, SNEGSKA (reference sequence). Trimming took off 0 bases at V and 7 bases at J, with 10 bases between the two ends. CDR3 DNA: TGCAGTGCTAGAGAGGTTGGAAGGCAGCCCCAGCATTTT. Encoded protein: CSAREVGRQPQHF.

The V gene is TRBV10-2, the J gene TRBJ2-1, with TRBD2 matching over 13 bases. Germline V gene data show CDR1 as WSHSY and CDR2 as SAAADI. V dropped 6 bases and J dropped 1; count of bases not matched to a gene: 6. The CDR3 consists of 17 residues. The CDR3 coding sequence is TGCGCCAGCAGGGGGACTAGCGGGAAGCGGTCCTACAATGAGCAGTTCTTC. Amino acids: CASRGTSGKRSYNEQFF.

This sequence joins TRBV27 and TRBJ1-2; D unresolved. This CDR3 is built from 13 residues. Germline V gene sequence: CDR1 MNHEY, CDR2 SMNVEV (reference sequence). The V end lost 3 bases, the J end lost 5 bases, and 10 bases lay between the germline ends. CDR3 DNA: TGTGCCAGCAGTTTTAACCCCGAATATGGCTACACCTTC. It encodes CASSFNPEYGYTF.

The CDR3 DNA reads as TGTGCCGGACCCCGACAGGGCTTCTATGGCTACACCTTC. Translation: CAGPRQGFYGYTF. The chain links TRBV30 to TRBJ1-2, with 7 bases matching TRBD1. The CDR3 contains 13 residues. Germline trimming cut 8 bases from V and 4 bases from J; bases unmatched to any gene: 10. Per the germline V gene, CDR1 is GTSNPN and CDR2 is SVGIG (reference sequence).

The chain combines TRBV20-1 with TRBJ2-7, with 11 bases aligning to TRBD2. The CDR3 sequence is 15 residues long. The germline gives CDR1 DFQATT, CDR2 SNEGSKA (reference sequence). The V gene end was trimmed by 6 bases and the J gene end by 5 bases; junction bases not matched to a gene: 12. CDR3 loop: CSALTRLAGLDEQYF. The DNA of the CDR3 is TGCAGTGCCTTAACCCGACTAGCGGGACTCGACGAGCAGTACTTC.

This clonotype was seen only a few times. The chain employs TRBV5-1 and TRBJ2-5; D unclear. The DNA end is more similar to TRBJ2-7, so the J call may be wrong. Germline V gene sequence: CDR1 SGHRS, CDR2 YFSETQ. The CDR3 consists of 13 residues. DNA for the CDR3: TGCGCCAGCTCTCTCGGGCCATGGGACGAGCAGTACTTC. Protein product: CASSLGPWDEQYF.

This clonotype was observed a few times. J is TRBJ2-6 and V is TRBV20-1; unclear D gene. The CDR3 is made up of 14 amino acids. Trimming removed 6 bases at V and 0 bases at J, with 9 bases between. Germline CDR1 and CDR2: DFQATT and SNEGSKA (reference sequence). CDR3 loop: CSALSDSGANVLTF. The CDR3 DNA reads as TGCAGTGCCCTATCAGACTCTGGGGCCAACGTCCTGACTTTC.

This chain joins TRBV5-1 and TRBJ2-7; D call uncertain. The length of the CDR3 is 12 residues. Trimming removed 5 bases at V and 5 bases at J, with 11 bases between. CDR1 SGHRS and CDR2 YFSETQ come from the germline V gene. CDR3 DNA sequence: TGCGCCAGCAGACTGGGCATCCACGAGCAGTACTTC. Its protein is CASRLGIHEQYF.